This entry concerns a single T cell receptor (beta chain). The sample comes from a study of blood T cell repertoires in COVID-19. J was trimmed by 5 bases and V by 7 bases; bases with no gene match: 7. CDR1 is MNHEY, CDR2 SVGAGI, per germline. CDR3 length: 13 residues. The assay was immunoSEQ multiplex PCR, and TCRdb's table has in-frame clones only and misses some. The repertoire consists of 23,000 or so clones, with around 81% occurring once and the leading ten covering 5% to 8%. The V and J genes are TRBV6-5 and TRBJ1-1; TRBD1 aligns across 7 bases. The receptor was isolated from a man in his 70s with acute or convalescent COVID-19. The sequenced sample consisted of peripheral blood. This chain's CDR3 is CASTRQGNTEAFF. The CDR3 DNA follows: TGTGCCAGCACCCGACAGGGAAATACTGAAGCTTTCTTT.